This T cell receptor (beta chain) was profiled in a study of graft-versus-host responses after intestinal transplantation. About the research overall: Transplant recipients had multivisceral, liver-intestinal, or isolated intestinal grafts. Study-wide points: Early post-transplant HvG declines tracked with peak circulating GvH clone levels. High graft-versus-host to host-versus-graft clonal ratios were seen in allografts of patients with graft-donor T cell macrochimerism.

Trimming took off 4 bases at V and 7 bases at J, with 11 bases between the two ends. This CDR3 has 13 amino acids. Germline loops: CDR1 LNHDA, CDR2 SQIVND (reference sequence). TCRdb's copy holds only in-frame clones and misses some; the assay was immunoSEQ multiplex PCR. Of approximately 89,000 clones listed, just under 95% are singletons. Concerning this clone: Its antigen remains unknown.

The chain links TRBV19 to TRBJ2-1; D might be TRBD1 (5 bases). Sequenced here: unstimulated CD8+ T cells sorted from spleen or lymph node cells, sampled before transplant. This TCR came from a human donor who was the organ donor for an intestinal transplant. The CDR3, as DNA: TGTGCCAGTAGTAGGGCAGGGTGGAATGAGCAGTTCTTC. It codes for CASSRAGWNEQFF.